This is a list of T cell receptor beta chains from one sample in a study of T cell responses to AZD1222 COVID-19 vaccine. Measured with immunoSEQ multiplex PCR; TCRdb has only the in-frame clones, and not every one. In the table there are 100,000 to 150,000 clones, 80% to 90% of which are singletons. Sequencing was performed on peripheral blood, taken on day 0 of AZD1222 vaccination. The receptor set was obtained from an adult in good health. CDR3s include the opening cysteine and the closing phenylalanine or tryptophan. Each record gives: V gene, J gene, clone size, D gene, CDR3 protein, CDR3 DNA. The D gene is left open where the match is weak. Clone size is shown for a subset of rows, as once, few, many or a class of expanded clone.

TRBV29-1,TRBJ2-1,-,-,CSLTRPQRGQRDEQFF,TGCAGCCTCACCAGGCCCCAACGGGGACAGCGGGATGAGCAGTTCTTC
TRBV10-3,TRBJ1-2,-,TRBD1,CAITQGQGVWGYTF,TGTGCCATCACCCAAGGACAGGGGGTATGGGGCTACACCTTC
TRBV6-1,TRBJ1-2,-,-,CASSERPPCTF,TGTGCCAGCAGTGAACGGCCGCCCTGCACCTTC
TRBV6-5,TRBJ2-5,-,TRBD2,CASSYIGTSQETQYF,TGTGCCAGCAGTTACATTGGGACTAGCCAAGAGACCCAGTACTTC
TRBV2,TRBJ2-7,-,TRBD1,CASRTGQGSNEQYF,TGTGCCAGCAGGACGGGACAGGGGAGCAACGAGCAGTACTTC
TRBV27,TRBJ2-1,-,TRBD2,CASSLSAGELYNEQFF,TGTGCCAGCAGTTTGTCAGCGGGAGAACTCTACAATGAGCAGTTCTTC
TRBV18,TRBJ1-1,-,-,CASSQRQVGTEAFF,TGTGCCAGCTCACAGAGGCAGGTTGGCACTGAAGCTTTCTTT
TRBV11-2,TRBJ2-1,-,TRBD2,CASSLDRRWLAGGLGEQFF,TGTGCCAGCAGCTTAGATCGGAGATGGCTAGCGGGGGGGCTTGGTGAGCAGTTCTTC
TRBV2,TRBJ2-7,-,TRBD1,CASSTTGLTYEQYF,TGTGCCAGCAGTACGACAGGGTTAACCTACGAGCAGTACTTC
TRBV4-3,TRBJ1-5,-,-,CASSQGHYSNQPQHF,TGCGCCAGCAGCCAAGGCCATTATAGCAATCAGCCCCAGCATTTT
TRBV11-2,TRBJ1-4,-,TRBD1,CASSLFGTGGGEKLFF,TGTGCCAGCAGCTTATTCGGGACAGGGGGTGGTGAAAAACTGTTTTTT
TRBV7-2,TRBJ1-1,-,-,CASSRKGQGAGTEAFF,TGTGCCAGCAGCCGGAAGGGGCAGGGCGCAGGCACTGAAGCTTTCTTT
TRBV10-3,TRBJ2-3,-,-,CAISESSSGGAGYKPLTDTQYF,TGTGCCATCAGTGAGTCAAGTTCCGGTGGGGCAGGCTATAAGCCTCTCACAGATACGCAGTATTTT
TRBV7-9,TRBJ2-3,once,TRBD2,CASSFSTSGGTDTQYF,TGTGCCAGCAGCTTCTCCACTAGCGGGGGGACAGATACGCAGTATTTT
TRBV11-3,TRBJ2-4,-,-,CASSPRLAKNIQYF,TGTGCCAGCAGCCCTCGATTAGCCAAAAACATTCAGTACTTC
TRBV6-2/TRBV6-3,TRBJ2-4,-,-,CASSSQQGGENIQYF,TGTGCCAGCAGTTCCCAACAGGGTGGGGAAAACATTCAGTACTTC
TRBV3-1/TRBV3-2,TRBJ1-6,-,TRBD1,CASSRGQAYNSPLHF,TGTGCCAGCAGCCGCGGACAGGCTTATAATTCACCCCTCCACTTT
TRBV27,TRBJ1-5,-,-,CASSPRRRNQPQHF,TGTGCCAGCAGTCCCCGCAGGAGGAATCAGCCCCAGCATTTT
TRBV4-1,TRBJ2-2,-,-,CASSQRRGSTGELFF,TGCGCCAGCAGCCAAAGGAGGGGGTCCACCGGGGAGCTGTTTTTT
TRBV6-5,TRBJ2-7,-,-,CASSYSRAPPSYEQYF,TGTGCCAGCAGTTACTCCCGGGCCCCACCCTCCTACGAGCAGTACTTC
TRBV2,TRBJ1-4,-,-,CADQAEGKLFF,TGTGCCGACCAGGCGGAGGGAAAACTGTTTTTT
TRBV27,TRBJ2-7,-,TRBD2,CASSILAGGSYEQYF,TGTGCCAGCAGTATACTAGCGGGAGGCTCCTACGAGCAGTACTTC
TRBV15,TRBJ1-5,-,-,CATSVGFNQPQHF,TGTGCCACCAGCGTTGGTTTTAATCAGCCCCAGCATTTT
TRBV19,TRBJ2-2,-,-,CATVVGDANTGELFF,TGTGCCACCGTCGTGGGGGACGCAAACACCGGGGAGCTGTTTTTT
TRBV4-1,TRBJ1-6,once,-,CASSQVREGNSPLHF,TGCGCCAGCAGCCAAGTAAGGGAAGGCAATTCACCCCTCCACTTT
TRBV10-3,TRBJ2-1,few,-,CAISERLNNEQFF,TGTGCCATCAGTGAACGACTTAACAATGAGCAGTTCTTC
TRBV19,TRBJ1-4,-,TRBD1,CASSMRKGAATFTTNEKLFF,TGTGCCAGTAGTATGAGGAAGGGGGCTGCAACATTTACAACTAATGAAAAACTGTTTTTT
TRBV6-2/TRBV6-3,TRBJ2-3,-,-,CASSYGSLLGQTDTQYF,TGTGCCAGCAGTTACGGTTCCCTCTTAGGGCAGACAGATACGCAGTATTTT
TRBV12-3/TRBV12-4,TRBJ1-5,-,-,CASSLMGIQHF,TGTGCCAGCAGTTTAATGGGGATCCAGCATTTT
TRBV29-1,TRBJ2-7,-,-,CSVEVRGNSYEQYF,TGCAGCGTTGAAGTCCGTGGGAATTCCTACGAGCAGTACTTC
TRBV28,TRBJ2-7,-,TRBD2,CASTRGGSYEQYF,TGTGCCAGCACGCGCGGGGGCTCCTACGAGCAGTACTTC
TRBV6-6,TRBJ1-1,-,TRBD1,CASSLRQGSNTEAFF,TGTGCCAGCAGTCTCCGACAGGGGAGTAACACTGAAGCTTTCTTT
TRBV11-3,TRBJ2-3,few,-,CASSLVSGQRADTQYF,TGTGCCAGCAGCTTAGTGTCCGGACAAAGGGCAGATACGCAGTATTTT
TRBV5-8,TRBJ1-6,-,-,CATAVRDNNSPLHF,TGTGCCACCGCGGTCAGGGATAACAATTCACCCCTCCACTTT
TRBV30,TRBJ2-5,-,-,CAWKLQGRETQYF,TGTGCCTGGAAACTACAGGGACGGGAGACCCAGTACTTC
TRBV3-1/TRBV3-2,TRBJ2-1,-,-,CASTLGADHSYNEQFF,TGTGCCAGCACCTTAGGGGCGGATCACTCCTACAATGAGCAGTTCTTC
TRBV5-1,TRBJ2-1,-,-,CASSLYGRDNEQFF,TGCGCCAGCAGCCTATACGGACGCGACAATGAGCAGTTCTTC
TRBV10-3,TRBJ2-7,-,TRBD1,CAISRSEGAGEQYF,TGTGCCATCTCACGAAGTGAGGGGGCAGGAGAGCAGTACTTC
TRBV2,TRBJ1-4,-,-,CASSDIDGTNEKLFF,TGTGCCAGCAGTGACATCGACGGAACTAATGAAAAACTGTTTTTT
TRBV2,TRBJ2-7,-,-,CASSEGPGEYYEQYF,TGTGCCAGCAGTGAAGGCCCAGGGGAGTATTACGAGCAGTACTTC
TRBV2,TRBJ1-6,-,-,CASSEVVMGALHF,TGTGCCAGCAGTGAAGTCGTGATGGGGGCCCTCCACTTT
TRBV2,TRBJ1-2,-,-,CASSLHGQQYYGYTF,TGTGCCAGCAGTTTACATGGACAGCAGTACTATGGCTACACCTTC
TRBV30,TRBJ1-3,-,-,CAWRTVGNTIYF,TGTGCCTGGCGGACGGTGGGTAACACCATATATTTT
TRBV2,TRBJ1-5,-,-,CASSRQSYSNQPQHF,TGTGCCAGCAGTAGACAGAGCTATAGCAATCAGCCCCAGCATTTT
TRBV5-1,TRBJ1-1,-,-,CASSTGRIMNTEAFF,TGCGCCAGCAGCACGGGACGGATCATGAACACTGAAGCTTTCTTT
TRBV27,TRBJ1-6,-,TRBD1,CASSFGTGVSPLHF,TGTGCCAGCAGTTTCGGGACAGGGGTTTCACCCCTCCACTTT
TRBV4-3,TRBJ1-1,-,TRBD1,CASSLGPVGQGLTEAFF,TGCGCCAGCAGCCTAGGCCCGGTGGGACAGGGTCTAACTGAAGCTTTCTTT
TRBV5-6,TRBJ1-2,-,TRBD1,CASSARDRVWGYTF,TGTGCCAGCAGCGCCCGGGACAGGGTGTGGGGCTACACCTTC
TRBV5-1,TRBJ2-7,-,-,CASSLGRSSYEQYF,TGCGCCAGCAGCTTGGGACGGAGCTCCTACGAGCAGTACTTC
TRBV7-2,TRBJ1-2,-,-,CASSLAPGNPAYGYTF,TGTGCCAGCAGCTTAGCTCCAGGGAACCCCGCCTATGGCTACACCTTC
TRBV29-1,TRBJ2-1,once,TRBD2,CSVSGRGYYNEQFF,TGCAGCGTTTCAGGGAGGGGATATTACAATGAGCAGTTCTTC